This record looks at one TCR beta chain sequence and its context. It has no known antigen specificity. There are no base qualities to consult, and no much larger clone falls within one base. These data originate in a study of PD-1 blockade in classical Hodgkin lymphoma (dated by TCRdb to 2020 to 2021). Background on the whole study: Nivolumab dosing was 3 mg/kg intravenously every 2 weeks, continuing until either disease progression or unacceptable toxicity. To define a peripheral blood immune signature of response to PD-1 blockade in classical Hodgkin lymphoma, the study combined TCR beta sequencing with CyTOF.

The Qiagen DNeasy kit was used to extract genomic DNA from unsorted PBMCs and from the negatively selected CD4+ and CD8+ fractions. Amplification of TCR beta CDR3 regions was done by immunoSEQ multiplex PCR with primers that anneal to V and J segments. A synthetic immune receptor repertoire was used to minimize amplification bias, and remaining bias was computationally removed after sequencing. As for the original processing: Custom Python scripts were used to quantify repertoire diversity as the Shannon entropy index. Unsorted, CD4+ and CD8+ repertoires were examined separately, except in combined analyses, for which CD4+ and CD8+ sequences were merged in silico. Clonal expansion was defined as a frequency increase of at least 2-fold after treatment compared with C1D1, and clones undetected at baseline were assigned a pseudocount of 0.5. Clones with 0 or 1 copy at C1D1 were classified as singleton clones, and clones with 2 or more copies were classified as non-singleton clones. By matching protein sequences in sorted samples from the same patient, clones expanded in unsorted samples were annotated as CD4+, CD8+ or unknown. Wilcoxon tests on paired samples were used to test diversity changes from C1D1 to C4D1. TCRdb mirrors the immuneACCESS table, restricted to in-frame sequences. Some clones are absent from its copies; in checked studies, under half trace to an unresolved V gene, and the reason for the others is unknown. V, J and clone size are taken as reported in that table, and D and trimming were inferred from the DNA itself. The sample table records roughly 31,000 clones; about two thirds of these occur just once. 3.5% to 4.5% of the sample is in the top ten clones.

The time point label here, explained by the study, means: cycle 2 day 1 (C2D1) of nivolumab. Every trial patient had relapsed following autologous stem cell transplantation, and prior brentuximab vedotin exposure was what differed among cohorts A, B and C. The trial cohort included fewer than 65 patients with relapsed/refractory classical Hodgkin lymphoma, and each patient had a best overall response of complete response, partial response or progressive disease. Single-agent nivolumab was administered to trial patients in the multi-cohort phase II CheckMate 205 trial. An independent review committee assessed best overall response using the 2007 International Working Group response criteria. Trial PBMCs were collected just before the start of nivolumab (C1D1) and during therapy at cycle 2 day 1 and cycle 4 day 1. Peripheral blood was collected in 8 mL Vacutainer Cell Preparation Tubes, from which PBMCs were isolated by centrifugation and then cryopreserved.

Beyond this particular receptor, the publication reports: Only a single clinical trial cohort was studied, and what caused the repertoire differences, possibly disease activity or prior therapy, remained undefined. Lower diversity was seen in patients whose nivolumab began less than 1 year after ASCT, and these patients were left out of later analyses so that immune reconstitution would not confound the results. CD4+ but not CD8+ TCR diversity rose significantly by C4D1 (p=0.0027 vs p=0.16), most apparent in complete responders (p=0.02). Baseline TCR diversity was reported to be lower in newly diagnosed patients than in healthy donors and to be lower still in relapsed/refractory patients. Baseline diversity similar to that of newly diagnosed patients was observed in trial patients achieving complete response, whereas significantly lower diversity was observed in partial responders and progressors.

The CDR3 measures 15 amino acids from cysteine to phenylalanine. Solely the CDR3 DNA is kept, with 45 bases framed from the first base. Trimming takes 5 bases off V and 0 bases off J; junction bases not matched to a gene: 7. CDR1 SGHRS and CDR2 YFSETQ were looked up in the germline V gene. Material: peripheral blood mononuclear cells (PBMCs), obtained before the second cycle of nivolumab. The receptor was isolated from a human donor with classical Hodgkin lymphoma. The chain is assembled from TRBV5-1 and TRBJ1-1, with TRBD1 identical over 7 junction bases. The CDR3 in this case is CASRLTGQMNTEAFF. The DNA sequence is TGCGCCAGCAGGCTGACGGGACAGATGAACACTGAAGCTTTCTTT.